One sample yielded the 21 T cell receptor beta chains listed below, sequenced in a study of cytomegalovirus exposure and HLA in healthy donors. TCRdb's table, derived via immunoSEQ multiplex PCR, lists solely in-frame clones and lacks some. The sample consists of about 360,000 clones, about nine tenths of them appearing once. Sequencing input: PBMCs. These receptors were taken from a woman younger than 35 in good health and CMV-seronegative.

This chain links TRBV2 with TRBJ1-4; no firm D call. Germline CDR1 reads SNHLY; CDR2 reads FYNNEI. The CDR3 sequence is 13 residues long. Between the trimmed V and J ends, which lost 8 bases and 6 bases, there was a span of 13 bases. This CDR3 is CASEGGAYEKLFF. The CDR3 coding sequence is TGTGCCAGCGAGGGAGGAGCATATGAAAAACTGTTTTTT.

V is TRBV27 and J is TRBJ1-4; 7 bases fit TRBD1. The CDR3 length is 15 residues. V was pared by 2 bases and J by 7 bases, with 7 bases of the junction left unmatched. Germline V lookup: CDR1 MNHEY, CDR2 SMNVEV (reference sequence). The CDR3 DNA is TGTGCCAGCAGTTTACTAGGGGGCTCGGGTGAAAAACTGTTTTTT. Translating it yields CASSLLGGSGEKLFF.

The CDR3 coding sequence is TGTGCCAGCAGAGGGCAGGGGCTTGGCTACACCTTC. Translating it yields CASRGQGLGYTF. The J gene is TRBJ1-2, the V gene TRBV2; a weak D match, TRBD1 (6 bases). Germline V gene sequence: CDR1 SNHLY, CDR2 FYNNEI. CDR3 length equals 12 residues. Trimming shortened V by 6 bases and J by 7 bases, and 12 bases separated the two germline ends. Looking up the rest from reference TRBV2 and TRBJ1-2 gives the full variable domain: EPEVTQTPSHQVTQMGQEVILRCVPISNHLYFYWYRQILGQKVEFLVSFYNNEISEKSEIFDDQFSVERPDGSNFTLKIRSTKLEDSAMYFCASRGQGLGYTFGSGTRLTVV.

In DNA, the CDR3 is TGTGCCAGCAGGACTAGTGGGAATGAGCAGTTCTTC. This encodes CASRTSGNEQFF. The V call is TRBV6-5, the J call TRBJ2-1, with a possible D match to TRBD2 (6 bases). Looked up from germline, CDR1 is MNHEY and CDR2 is SVGAGI. V was pared by 6 bases and J by 7 bases, with 10 bases between. The CDR3 extends over 12 amino acids.

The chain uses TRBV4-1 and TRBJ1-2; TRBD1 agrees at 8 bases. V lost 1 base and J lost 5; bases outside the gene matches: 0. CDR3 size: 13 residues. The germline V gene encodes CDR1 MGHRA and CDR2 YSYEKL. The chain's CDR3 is CASSQGTGYGYTF. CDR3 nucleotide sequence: TGCGCCAGCAGCCAAGGGACAGGGTATGGCTACACCTTC.

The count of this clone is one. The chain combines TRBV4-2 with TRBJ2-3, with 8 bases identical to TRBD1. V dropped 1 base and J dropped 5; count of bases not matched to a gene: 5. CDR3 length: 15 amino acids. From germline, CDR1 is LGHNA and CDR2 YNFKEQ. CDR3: CASSQGAGGLDTQYF. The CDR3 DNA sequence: TGTGCCAGCAGCCAAGGGGCAGGGGGCCTAGATACGCAGTATTTT.

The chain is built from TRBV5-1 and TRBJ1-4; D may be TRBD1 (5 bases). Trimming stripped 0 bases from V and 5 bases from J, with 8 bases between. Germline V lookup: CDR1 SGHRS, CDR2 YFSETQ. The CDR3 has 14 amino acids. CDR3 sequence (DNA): TGCGCCAGCAGCTTGGCGACAGCGAATGAAAAACTGTTTTTT. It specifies CASSLATANEKLFF.

CDR3 in amino acids: CASSLFAGLDEQYF. The CDR3 region has the DNA TGTGCCAGCAGTTTATTCGCAGGGTTGGACGAGCAGTACTTC. This chain uses TRBV27 with TRBJ2-7; tentative D call: TRBD1 (5 bases). V was trimmed by 1 base and J by 5 bases, leaving 12 bases between them. The CDR3 totals 14 residues. Germline loops: CDR1 MNHEY, CDR2 SMNVEV (reference sequence).

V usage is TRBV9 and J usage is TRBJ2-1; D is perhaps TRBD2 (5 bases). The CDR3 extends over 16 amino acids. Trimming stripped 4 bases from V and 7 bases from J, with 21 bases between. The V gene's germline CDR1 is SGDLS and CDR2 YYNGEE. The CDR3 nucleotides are TGTGCCAGCAGCCGCGGCGTATCCGCGGGCGGAAATGAGCAGTTCTTC. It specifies CASSRGVSAGGNEQFF. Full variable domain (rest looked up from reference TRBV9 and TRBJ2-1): DSGVTQTPKHLITATGQRVTLRCSPRSGDLSVYWYQQSLDQGLQFLIQYYNGEERAKGNILERFSAQQFPDLHSELNLSSLELGDSALYFCASSRGVSAGGNEQFFGPGTRLTVL.

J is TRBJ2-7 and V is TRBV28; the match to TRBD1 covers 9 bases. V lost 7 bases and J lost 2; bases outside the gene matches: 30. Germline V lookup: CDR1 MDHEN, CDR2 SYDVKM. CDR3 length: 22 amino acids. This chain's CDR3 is CASTRSTRFELVGTGNPYEQYF. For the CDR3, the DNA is TGTGCCAGCACCCGTTCTACCCGCTTTGAGTTAGTCGGGACAGGGAACCCCTACGAGCAGTACTTC.

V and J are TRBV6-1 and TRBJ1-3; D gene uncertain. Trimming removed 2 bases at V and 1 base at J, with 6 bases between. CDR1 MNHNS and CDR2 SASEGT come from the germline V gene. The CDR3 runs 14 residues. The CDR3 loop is CASSERVSGNTIYF. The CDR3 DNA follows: TGTGCCAGCAGTGAACGGGTGTCTGGAAACACCATATATTTT.

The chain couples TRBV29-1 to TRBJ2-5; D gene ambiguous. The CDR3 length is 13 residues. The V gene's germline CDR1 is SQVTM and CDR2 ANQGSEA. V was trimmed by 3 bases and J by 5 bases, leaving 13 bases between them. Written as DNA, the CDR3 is TGCAGCGTTGATGAACAGTCTACCGAGACCCAGTACTTC. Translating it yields CSVDEQSTETQYF.

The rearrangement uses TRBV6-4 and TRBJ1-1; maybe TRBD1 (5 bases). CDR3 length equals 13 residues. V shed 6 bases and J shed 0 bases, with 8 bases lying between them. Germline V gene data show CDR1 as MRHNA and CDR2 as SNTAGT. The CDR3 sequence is CASSLTVNTEAFF. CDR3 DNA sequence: TGTGCCAGCAGCTTGACAGTGAACACTGAAGCTTTCTTT.

The CDR3 loop is CASSQNSGRALEQYF. The CDR3 coding sequence is TGTGCCAGCAGCCAAAATAGCGGGAGGGCCCTCGAGCAGTACTTC. The V call is TRBV4-2, the J call TRBJ2-7; 11 bases fit TRBD2. V lost 2 bases to trimming and J lost 6 bases; unmatched junction nucleotides: 6. The germline CDR1 and CDR2 sequences are LGHNA and YNFKEQ. The CDR3 runs to 15 residues.

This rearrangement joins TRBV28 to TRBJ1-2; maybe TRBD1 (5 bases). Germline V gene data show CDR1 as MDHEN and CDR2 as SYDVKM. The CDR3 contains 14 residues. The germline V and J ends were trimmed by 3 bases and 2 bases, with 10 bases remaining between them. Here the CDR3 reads CASSFGHLNYGYTF. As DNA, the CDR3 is TGTGCCAGCAGTTTCGGACACCTAAACTATGGCTACACCTTC.

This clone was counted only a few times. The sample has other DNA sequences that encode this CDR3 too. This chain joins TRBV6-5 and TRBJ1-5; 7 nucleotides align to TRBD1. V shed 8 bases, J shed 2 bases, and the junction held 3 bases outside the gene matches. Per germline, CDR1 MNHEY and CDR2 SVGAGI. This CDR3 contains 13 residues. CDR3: CASRTGRNQPQHF. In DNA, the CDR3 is TGTGCCAGCCGGACAGGTCGCAATCAGCCCCAGCATTTT.

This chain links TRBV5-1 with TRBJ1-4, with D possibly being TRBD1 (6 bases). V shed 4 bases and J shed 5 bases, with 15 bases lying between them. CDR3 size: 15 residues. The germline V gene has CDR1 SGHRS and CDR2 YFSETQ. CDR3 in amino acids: CASSLGALGNEKLFF. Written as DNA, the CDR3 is TGCGCCAGCAGCCTGGGGGCACTAGGGAATGAAAAACTGTTTTTT.

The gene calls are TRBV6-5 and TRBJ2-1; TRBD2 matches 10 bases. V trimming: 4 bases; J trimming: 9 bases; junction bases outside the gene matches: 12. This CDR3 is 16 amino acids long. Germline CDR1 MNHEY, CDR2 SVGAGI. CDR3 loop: CASSFTRTSGRGEQFF. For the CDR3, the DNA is TGTGCCAGCAGTTTCACGAGGACTAGCGGAAGGGGTGAGCAGTTCTTC.

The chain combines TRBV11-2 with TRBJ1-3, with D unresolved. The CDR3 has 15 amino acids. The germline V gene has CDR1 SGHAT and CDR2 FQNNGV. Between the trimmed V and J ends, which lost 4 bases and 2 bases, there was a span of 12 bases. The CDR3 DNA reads TGTGCCAGCAGCTCCGTCCGGGGTCCTGGAAACACCATATATTTT. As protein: CASSSVRGPGNTIYF. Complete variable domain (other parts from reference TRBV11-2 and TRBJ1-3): EAGVAQSPRYKIIEKRQSVAFWCNPISGHATLYWYQQILGQGPKLLIQFQNNGVVDDSQLPKDRFSAERLKGVDSTLKIQPAKLEDSAVYLCASSSVRGPGNTIYFGEGSWLTVV.

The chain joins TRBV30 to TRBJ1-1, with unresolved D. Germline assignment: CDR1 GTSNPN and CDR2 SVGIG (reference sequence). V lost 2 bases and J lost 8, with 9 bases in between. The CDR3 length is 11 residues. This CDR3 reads CAWSRVSEAFF. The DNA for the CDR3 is TGTGCCTGGAGTAGAGTTTCAGAAGCTTTCTTT.

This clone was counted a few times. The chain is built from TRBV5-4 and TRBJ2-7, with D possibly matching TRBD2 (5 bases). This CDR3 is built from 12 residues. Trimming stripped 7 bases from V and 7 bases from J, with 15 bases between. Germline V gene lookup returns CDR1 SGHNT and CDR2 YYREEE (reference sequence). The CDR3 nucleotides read TGTGCCAGCCCGGCTCCTTCGGGAGAGCAGTACTTC. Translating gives CASPAPSGEQYF.